This TCR beta chain emerged from a study of T cells after somatic rescue of genetic block. Generated by immunoSEQ multiplex PCR, the TCRdb table keeps only in-frame clones and is missing some. In the table there are approximately 71,000 clones, about 90% of which are singletons. CDR1 and CDR2 (germline): MGHRA, YSYEKL. This CDR3 is 13 amino acids long. V was pared by 0 bases and J by 4 bases, with 6 bases between. The sequenced sample consisted of peripheral blood mononuclear cells (PBMCs). The V and J genes are TRBV4-1 and TRBJ1-2; D unresolved. The sequence came from a man aged 40-55 years. CDR3 coding DNA: TGCGCCAGCAGCCAAGAAACAATCTATGGCTACACCTTC. This encodes CASSQETIYGYTF.